The clone carrying this T cell receptor (beta chain) appeared once. This CDR3 region has 14 residues. V lost 3 bases and J 2 bases, leaving 12 bases between the germline ends. Germline loops: CDR1 DFQATT, CDR2 SNEGSKA (reference sequence). This entry belongs to a study of blood T cell repertoires in COVID-19. The overall study: The United States, Italy and Spain provided the acute and convalescent COVID-19 samples. PBMCs, B-cell-depleted T cells, or T cells provided the cDNA or gDNA that made up the material.

In the original analysis: Estimates of nucleated cell counts were drawn from the amplification of reference gene primers. Method: immunoSEQ multiplex PCR; TCRdb's copy keeps in-frame clones and lacks some. V and J calls and clone size come straight from that table; D and trimming were deduced from the DNA. The sample lists about 120,000 clones, 80% occurring once. The source of this sequence is a man aged 55-75 years with active or convalescent COVID-19. The V gene is TRBV20-1, the J gene TRBJ2-3, with a weak D call TRBD2 (5 bases). Sequenced sample: peripheral blood. CDR3 nucleotide sequence: TGCAGTGCTAGTAAGGAGGCAAACACAGATACGCAGTATTTT. Translated: CSASKEANTDTQYF.